This TCR beta chain was profiled in a study of blood T cell repertoires in COVID-19. This CDR3 region has 11 residues. Germline assignment: CDR1 MDHEN and CDR2 SYDVKM. This clone has a handful of counts. The repertoire was sequenced with immunoSEQ multiplex PCR; TCRdb's copy has only in-frame clones and lacks some. The sample comprises approximately 160,000 clones, roughly 77% of which are singletons, and approximately 11% rests with the top ten. The V call is TRBV28, the J call TRBJ1-2; the D gene is possibly TRBD1 (5 bases). The sequencing sample was made of peripheral blood. The TCR was taken from a human donor in a cohort sampled during active COVID-19. The chain's CDR3 is CVAGSRVGYTF. The CDR3 DNA sequence: TGTGTCGCAGGGTCCCGAGTTGGCTACACCTTC.